Detailed here is one T cell receptor beta chain. The target antigen is unknown. Other DNA sequences in the same sample also yield this CDR3. The DNA input per sorted-subset replicate PCR was about 190 ng, corresponding to around 30,000 T cell genomes. TCRdb's copy holds only in-frame clones and misses some; the assay was immunoSEQ multiplex PCR. The top ten clones hold roughly 0.39% of a sample with some 2,500,000 clones, approximately 93% of them seen once. CDR1 MGHRA and CDR2 YSYEKL come from the germline V gene. Trimming cost V 1 base and J 5 bases, with 8 bases left between them. The CDR3 has 13 residues. This sample was taken from a study of shared clonotypes between healthy human individuals. General study points: Although depth was large, rarefaction showed that sequencing of the sorted subsets was incomplete. Represented genetic and exposure-history diversity was restricted by having few donors. Across four donors, naive CD4 shared roughly 5.2%, naive CD8 more than 3%, memory CD4 2.3%, memory CD8 more than 0.35%.

This chain uses TRBV4-1 with TRBJ2-5, with unresolved D. The clonotype was recovered from a man younger than 35 in good health. Some clones in this sample may be carry-over from other donors' samples. The specimen was naive CD4+ T cells from PBMCs. Subset given: CD45RA+ positively selected. CDR3: CASSQVIGETQYF. CDR3 in DNA: TGCGCCAGCAGCCAAGTAATCGGGGAGACCCAGTACTTC.